A single sample gave rise to the 25 T cell receptor beta chains below, sequenced in a study of Ad26.COV2.S vaccination and SARS-CoV-2 variants. Profiling relied on immunoSEQ multiplex PCR, and the TCRdb table lists in-frame clones only, not all of them. The sample carries 350,000 to 450,000 clones, approximately 90% recorded once. As to treatment: about 20 received Ad26.COV2.S at low or high dose, single or two shots; a few received placebo; per-sample allocation not given. Day 63 after the first vaccine or placebo injection was the time point for sampling. The sequencing here drew on peripheral blood, taken in a trial of Ad26.COV2.S vaccine versus placebo. These receptors all stem from a person aged 18 to 65 who received the Ad26.COV2.S COVID-19 vaccine or a placebo.

Only a few counts were recorded for this clone. This chain links TRBV19 with TRBJ2-5; no reliable D call. Trimming left V 3 bases short and J 5 bases short, with 10 bases between. This CDR3 is built from 13 residues. The germline CDR1 and CDR2 sequences are LNHDA and SQIVND (reference sequence). The CDR3 bases are TGTGCCAGTAGTATCAAGGGTTCGGAGACCCAGTACTTC. This sequence encodes CASSIKGSETQYF.

The chain uses TRBV7-6 and TRBJ2-3; 9 bases are shared with TRBD2. Trimming took 6 bases from V and 2 from J; bases not matched to a gene: 15. Germline CDR1 and CDR2: SGHVS and FNYEAQ. The CDR3 runs 18 residues. The CDR3 DNA is TGTGCCAGCAGTCATCGTGAGGTGTGGACTAGCGACACAGATACGCAGTATTTT. It specifies CASSHREVWTSDTDTQYF. The complete variable domain, with remaining parts taken from reference TRBV7-6 and TRBJ2-3, reads GAGVSQSPRYKVTKRGQDVALRCDPISGHVSLYWYRQALGQGPEFLTYFNYEAQQDKSGLPNDRFSAERPEGSISTLTIQRTEQRDSAMYRCASSHREVWTSDTDTQYFGPGTRLTVL.

The J gene is TRBJ1-2, the V gene TRBV11-2, with D possibly being TRBD1 (5 bases). CDR3 length: 15 residues. V shed 2 bases and J shed 5 bases, with 15 bases lying between them. CDR1 and CDR2 from the germline V gene are SGHAT and FQNNGV. CDR3 bases: TGTGCCAGCAGCTTATCGACAGCCATGGGATATGGCTACACCTTC. Translated: CASSLSTAMGYGYTF.

This clone was observed a single time. V gene TRBV2 combines with J gene TRBJ1-2; D perhaps matches TRBD1 (6 bases). Germline V gives CDR1 SNHLY, CDR2 FYNNEI. This CDR3 comprises 14 residues. V was trimmed by 7 bases and J by 4 bases, leaving 16 bases between them. The CDR3 region is CASIGQGSLYGYTF. The CDR3 nucleotides read TGTGCCAGCATTGGGCAGGGGTCGCTCTATGGCTACACCTTC. The full variable domain, its missing parts supplied by reference TRBV2 and TRBJ1-2, is EPEVTQTPSHQVTQMGQEVILRCVPISNHLYFYWYRQILGQKVEFLVSFYNNEISEKSEIFDDQFSVERPDGSNFTLKIRSTKLEDSAMYFCASIGQGSLYGYTFGSGTRLTVV.

The chain is built from TRBV6-6 and TRBJ1-2; 7 bases are a match to TRBD1. The CDR3 totals 13 residues. CDR1 is MNHNY, CDR2 SVGAGI, per germline (reference sequence). J gave up 2 bases and V 6 bases, and 3 bases lay outside the gene matches. The CDR3 sequence is CASSRDSNYGYTF. The CDR3 DNA is TGTGCCAGCAGCCGGGACAGCAACTATGGCTACACCTTC.

V gene TRBV7-2 combines with J gene TRBJ2-7; TRBD2 is a possible D gene (6 bases). The CDR3 has 17 amino acids. Germline lookup yields CDR1 SGHTA and CDR2 FQGNSA. Trimming took off 10 bases at V and 2 bases at J, with 27 bases between the two ends. The CDR3 bases are TGTGCCATCTCCACGGCCACAGCGGGCAGATGGGCCTACGAGCAGTACTTC. This sequence encodes CAISTATAGRWAYEQYF.

The V and J genes are TRBV21-1 and TRBJ1-1. TRBV21-1 is recorded as a pseudogene. The CDR3 contains 15 residues. CDR3: CASAQKGSEGTEAFF. The CDR3 region has the DNA TGTGCCAGCGCCCAAAAAGGGTCGGAAGGGACTGAAGCTTTCTTT.

V gene TRBV7-2 combines with J gene TRBJ2-7; 11 bases fit TRBD2. Germline CDR1 reads SGHTA; CDR2 reads FQGNSA. There are 16 residues in the CDR3. With V trimmed by 5 bases and J by 3 bases, 9 bases remained unmatched. CDR3 sequence (DNA): TGTGCCAGCAGCCTTAGCGGGGGGGCCAGGGTCTACGAGCAGTACTTC. Translation gives CASSLSGGARVYEQYF.

There are a few counts of this clone. The chain recombines TRBV4-1 with TRBJ2-2; 9 nucleotides agree with TRBD2. This CDR3 region has 17 residues. V trimming: 0 bases; J trimming: 7 bases; junction bases outside the gene matches: 9. The germline gives CDR1 MGHRA, CDR2 YSYEKL. The CDR3 protein is CASSQDSLASGDGELFF. The DNA for the CDR3 is TGCGCCAGCAGCCAAGATAGTTTGGCTAGCGGGGACGGGGAGCTGTTTTTT.

CDR3 sequence reads: CASSVTHSYNSPLHF. The CDR3 DNA follows: TGTGCCAGCAGCGTAACCCACTCCTATAATTCACCCCTCCACTTT. V and J are TRBV9 and TRBJ1-6; no firm D call. Germline V gene data show CDR1 as SGDLS and CDR2 as YYNGEE. The CDR3 is 15 amino acids. V was pared by 1 base and J by 0 bases, with 5 bases between.

This clone occurred a few times. The gene calls are TRBV28 and TRBJ1-1; D remains ambiguous. This CDR3 is 15 amino acids long. Germline V gives CDR1 MDHEN, CDR2 SYDVKM. V was cut by 3 bases and J by 0 bases, with 11 bases left in between. In DNA, the CDR3 is TGTGCCAGCAGTTTTCTCGTTGTCATGAACACTGAAGCTTTCTTT. As protein: CASSFLVVMNTEAFF.

The chain carries TRBV7-2 and TRBJ1-6, with TRBD1 matching 7 bases. The V gene's germline CDR1 is SGHTA and CDR2 FQGNSA. The CDR3 is made up of 14 amino acids. V shed 3 bases, J shed 7 bases, and the junction held 3 bases outside the gene matches. The DNA for the CDR3 is TGTGCCAGCAGCTTGACAGGGTCCAATTCACCCCTCCACTTT. Encoded protein: CASSLTGSNSPLHF.

A single count supports this clone. V is TRBV7-7 and J is TRBJ2-5; no clear D gene. There are 12 residues in the CDR3. V was clipped by 5 bases and J by 3 bases, with 7 bases between them. Germline V gene sequence: CDR1 SSHAT, CDR2 FNYEAQ (reference sequence). CDR3 sequence: CASSPNKETQYF. The DNA of the CDR3 is TGTGCCAGCAGCCCAAACAAAGAGACCCAGTACTTC.

V usage is TRBV14 and J usage is TRBJ1-2; 7 nucleotides line up with TRBD1. Per the germline V gene, CDR1 is SGHDN and CDR2 is FVKESK. CDR3 length: 15 amino acids. V was clipped by 6 bases and J by 4 bases; unmatched bases: 11. This CDR3 is CASRPHQTGVYGYTF. CDR3 coding DNA: TGTGCCAGCAGACCACATCAAACAGGGGTCTATGGCTACACCTTC.

V usage is TRBV10-1 and J usage is TRBJ1-1; D ambiguous. V gave up 8 bases and J gave up 0 bases, with 7 bases separating them. The CDR3 is made up of 12 amino acids. Germline assignment: CDR1 WNHNN and CDR2 SYGVQD (reference sequence). This CDR3 is CASRGLNTEAFF. CDR3 coding DNA: TGCGCCAGCCGCGGATTGAACACTGAAGCTTTCTTT.

The chain uses TRBV29-1 and TRBJ2-1, with TRBD1 matching over 9 bases. Germline CDR1 is SQVTM and CDR2 is ANQGSEA. The CDR3 loop spans 12 amino acids. V shed 6 bases and J 4 bases; nucleotides not matched to a gene: 1. CDR3 protein: CSVGQGYNEQFF. CDR3 sequence (DNA): TGCAGCGTGGGACAGGGTTACAATGAGCAGTTCTTC.

The sample holds a few counts of this clone. The V gene is TRBV27, the J gene TRBJ2-7; 8 positions match TRBD2. Germline-derived CDR1 and CDR2 are MNHEY and SMNVEV (reference sequence). Germline trimming cut 4 bases from V and 0 bases from J; bases unmatched to any gene: 8. The CDR3 is made up of 16 amino acids. The CDR3 region has the DNA TGTGCCAGCAGTTCCCGGGGCGGGGGGCCCTCCTACGAGCAGTACTTC. Amino acid sequence: CASSSRGGGPSYEQYF.

For this clone: Other nucleotide sequences in the sample specify the same CDR3. This rearrangement joins TRBV6-5 to TRBJ2-1; D is possibly TRBD1 (6 bases). This CDR3 spans 15 amino acids. V lost 6 bases and J lost 0, with 12 bases in between. Looked up from germline, CDR1 is MNHEY and CDR2 is SVGAGI. CDR3 coding DNA: TGTGCCAGCAGAATAGGACAGAGCTCCTACAATGAGCAGTTCTTC. Amino acid sequence: CASRIGQSSYNEQFF.

The chain uses TRBV25-1 and TRBJ2-2; 11 nucleotides align to TRBD2. J gave up 6 bases and V 6 bases, and 6 bases lay outside the gene matches. Germline CDR1 reads MGHDK; CDR2 reads SYGVNS. The CDR3 covers 15 residues. CDR3 protein: CASRLSGGASGELFF. The DNA of the CDR3 is TGTGCCAGCAGACTTAGCGGGGGGGCGTCCGGGGAGCTGTTTTTT.

J is TRBJ2-7 and V is TRBV18, with D possibly being TRBD2 (5 bases). V lost 6 bases and J lost 5, with 14 bases in between. CDR1 is KGHSH, CDR2 LQKENI, per germline. The CDR3 has 13 amino acids. CDR3: CASSLTGSNEQYF. The CDR3 DNA reads TGTGCCAGCTCCCTGACGGGGAGCAACGAGCAGTACTTC.

The J gene is TRBJ1-3, the V gene TRBV19; no reliable D call. The CDR3 has 14 amino acids. Germline loops: CDR1 LNHDA, CDR2 SQIVND (reference sequence). Trimming removed 6 bases at V and 0 bases at J, with 9 bases between. The CDR3 DNA follows: TGTGCCAGTAGCCCCGTGGCCTCTGGAAACACCATATATTTT. Encoded protein: CASSPVASGNTIYF.

The chain carries TRBV30 and TRBJ2-7; 8 nucleotides match TRBD1. With 4 bases clipped from V and 4 bases from J, the junction kept 9 bases outside the gene matches. Per germline, CDR1 GTSNPN and CDR2 SVGIG (reference sequence). CDR3 length: 14 amino acids. CDR3 DNA: TGTGCCTGGAAGGCCCCGGGACAGGAATACGAGCAGTACTTC. It codes for CAWKAPGQEYEQYF.

The chain has TRBV30 and TRBJ1-1; D unresolved. Germline V gene sequence: CDR1 GTSNPN, CDR2 SVGIG (reference sequence). The CDR3 spans 13 residues. Between the trimmed V and J ends, which lost 4 bases and 0 bases, there was a span of 9 bases. The CDR3 loop reads CAWTAGMNTEAFF. CDR3 DNA: TGTGCCTGGACGGCCGGGATGAACACTGAAGCTTTCTTT.

The rearrangement joins TRBV6-2 or TRBV6-3 to TRBJ2-5, with 9 bases identical to TRBD2. V dropped 5 bases and J dropped 4; count of bases not matched to a gene: 11. Germline assignment: CDR1 MNHEY and CDR2 SVGEGT. This CDR3 comprises 16 residues. The CDR3 DNA reads TGTGCCAGCAGTGCCCCCCCGGGACTAGCACGAGAGACCCAGTACTTC. Protein sequence: CASSAPPGLARETQYF.

The chain carries TRBV7-2 and TRBJ2-1, with D perhaps TRBD2 (5 bases). V was clipped by 3 bases and J by 10 bases, with 19 bases between them. CDR1 and CDR2 (germline): SGHTA, FQGNSA. The CDR3 totals 15 residues. The CDR3 loop is CASSFVLRAAGEQFF. The CDR3 nucleotides are TGTGCCAGCAGCTTTGTTCTGCGGGCAGCCGGCGAGCAGTTCTTC. Complete variable domain (other parts from reference TRBV7-2 and TRBJ2-1): GAGVSQSPSNKVTEKGKDVELRCDPISGHTALYWYRQSLGQGLEFLIYFQGNSAPDKSGLPSDRFSAERTGGSVSTLTIQRTQQEDSAVYLCASSFVLRAAGEQFFGPGTRLTVL.